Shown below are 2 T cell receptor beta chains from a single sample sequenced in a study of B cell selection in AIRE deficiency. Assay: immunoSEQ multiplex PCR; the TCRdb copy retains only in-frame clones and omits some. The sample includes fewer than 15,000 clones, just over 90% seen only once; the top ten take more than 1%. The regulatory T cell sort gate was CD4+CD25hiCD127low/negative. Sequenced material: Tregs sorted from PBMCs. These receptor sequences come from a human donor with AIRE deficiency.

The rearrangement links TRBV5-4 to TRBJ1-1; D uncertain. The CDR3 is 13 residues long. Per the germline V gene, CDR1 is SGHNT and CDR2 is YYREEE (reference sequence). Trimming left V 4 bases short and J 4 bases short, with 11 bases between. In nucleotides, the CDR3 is TGTGCCAGCAGCCTTGCTTGGGGCACTGAAGCTTTCTTT. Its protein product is CASSLAWGTEAFF.

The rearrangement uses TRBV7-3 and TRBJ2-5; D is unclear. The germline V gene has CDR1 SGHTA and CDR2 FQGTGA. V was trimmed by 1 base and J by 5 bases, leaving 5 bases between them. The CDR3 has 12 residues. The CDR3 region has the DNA TGTGCCAGCAGCTTAATGGGCGAGACCCAGTACTTC. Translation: CASSLMGETQYF.